The entry that follows covers one T cell receptor (beta chain) sequence. The antigen is not known. Regarding treatment: approximately 18 received Ad26.COV2.S at low or high dose, single or two shots; five or six received placebo; per-sample allocation not given. On day 63 after the first injection, vaccine and placebo recipients gave samples. The germline CDR1 and CDR2 sequences are SGHRS and YFSETQ. This CDR3 is built from 15 residues. V shed 0 bases and J 8 bases; nucleotides not matched to a gene: 10. Method: immunoSEQ multiplex PCR; TCRdb's copy keeps in-frame clones and lacks some. The data contain a few hundred thousand clones, around nine tenths of them singletons. This entry comes from a study of Ad26.COV2.S vaccination and SARS-CoV-2 variants. Whole-study results and caveats: Vaccinees and placebo recipients showed similar non-spike TCR breadth.

The TCR comes from a person between 18 and 60 years old who received the Ad26.COV2.S COVID-19 vaccine or a placebo. The chain has TRBV5-1 and TRBJ1-2, with 7 bases matching TRBD1. Source: peripheral blood, taken in a trial of Ad26.COV2.S vaccine versus placebo. The CDR3 DNA is TGCGCCAGCAGCTTGGCCGGGGTAGGGGGCCCGGGCTACACCTTC. Its translation is CASSLAGVGGPGYTF. Looking up the rest from reference TRBV5-1 and TRBJ1-2 gives the full variable domain: KAGVTQTPRYLIKTRGQQVTLSCSPISGHRSVSWYQQTPGQGLQFLFEYFSETQRNKGNFPGRFSGRQFSNSRSEMNVSTLELGDSALYLCASSLAGVGGPGYTFGSGTRLTVV.